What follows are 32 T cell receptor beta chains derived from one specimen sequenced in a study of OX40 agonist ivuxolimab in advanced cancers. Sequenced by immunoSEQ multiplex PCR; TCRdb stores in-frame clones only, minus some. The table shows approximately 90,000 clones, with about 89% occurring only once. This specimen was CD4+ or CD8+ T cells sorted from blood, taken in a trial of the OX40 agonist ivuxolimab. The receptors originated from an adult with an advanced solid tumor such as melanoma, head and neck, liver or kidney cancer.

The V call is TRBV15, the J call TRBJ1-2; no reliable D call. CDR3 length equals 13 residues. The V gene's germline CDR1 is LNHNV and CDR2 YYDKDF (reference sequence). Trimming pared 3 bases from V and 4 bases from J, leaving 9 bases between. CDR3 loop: CATSRGRSYGYTF. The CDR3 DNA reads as TGTGCCACCAGCAGGGGGAGGTCCTATGGCTACACCTTC.

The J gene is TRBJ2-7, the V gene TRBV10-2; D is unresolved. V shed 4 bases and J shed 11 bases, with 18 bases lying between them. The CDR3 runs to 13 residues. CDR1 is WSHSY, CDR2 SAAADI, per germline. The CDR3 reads CASSAPDSGKEYF. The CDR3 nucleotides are TGCGCCAGCAGTGCCCCGGATTCCGGCAAGGAGTACTTC.

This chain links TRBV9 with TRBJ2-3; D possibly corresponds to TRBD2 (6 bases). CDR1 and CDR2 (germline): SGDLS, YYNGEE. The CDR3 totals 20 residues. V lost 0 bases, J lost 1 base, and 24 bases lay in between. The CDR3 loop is CASSVDDKGLLLPRTDTQYF. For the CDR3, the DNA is TGTGCCAGCAGCGTAGACGATAAGGGACTCCTACTACCGCGCACAGATACGCAGTATTTT.

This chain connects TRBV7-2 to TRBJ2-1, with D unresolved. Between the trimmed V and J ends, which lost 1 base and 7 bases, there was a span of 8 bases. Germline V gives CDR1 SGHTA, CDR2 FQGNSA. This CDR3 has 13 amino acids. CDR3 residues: CASSLVAVNEQFF. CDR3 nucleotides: TGTGCCAGCAGCTTAGTAGCCGTGAATGAGCAGTTCTTC. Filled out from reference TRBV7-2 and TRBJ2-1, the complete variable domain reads GAGVSQSPSNKVTEKGKDVELRCDPISGHTALYWYRQSLGQGLEFLIYFQGNSAPDKSGLPSDRFSAERTGGSVSTLTIQRTQQEDSAVYLCASSLVAVNEQFFGPGTRLTVL.

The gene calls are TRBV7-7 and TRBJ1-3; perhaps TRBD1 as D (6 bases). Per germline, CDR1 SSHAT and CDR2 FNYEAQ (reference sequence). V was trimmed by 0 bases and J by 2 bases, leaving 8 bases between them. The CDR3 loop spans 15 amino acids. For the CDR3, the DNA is TGTGCCAGCAGCTTAGCGCCAGGGGCTGGAAACACCATATATTTT. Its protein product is CASSLAPGAGNTIYF. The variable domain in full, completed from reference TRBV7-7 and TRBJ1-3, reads GAGVSQSPRYKVTKRGQDVTLRCDPISSHATLYWYQQALGQGPEFLTYFNYEAQPDKSGLPSDRFSAERPEGSISTLTIQRTEQRDSAMYRCASSLAPGAGNTIYFGEGSWLTVV.

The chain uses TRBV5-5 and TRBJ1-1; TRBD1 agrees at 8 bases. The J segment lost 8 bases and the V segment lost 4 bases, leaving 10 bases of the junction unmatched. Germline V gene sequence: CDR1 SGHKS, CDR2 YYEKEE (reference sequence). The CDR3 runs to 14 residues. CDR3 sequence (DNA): TGTGCCAGCAGCCGAGACTTAAACAGGGGGGAAGCTTTCTTT. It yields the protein CASSRDLNRGEAFF.

CDR3 sequence: CASSYSRAGTYEQYF. For the CDR3, the DNA is TGTGCCAGCAGTTACTCGAGGGCAGGGACCTACGAGCAGTACTTC. This chain joins TRBV6-5 and TRBJ2-7; D assignment may be TRBD1 or TRBD2 (5 bases each). Germline V gives CDR1 MNHEY, CDR2 SVGAGI. V was clipped by 0 bases and J by 2 bases, with 11 bases between them. The CDR3 covers 15 residues.

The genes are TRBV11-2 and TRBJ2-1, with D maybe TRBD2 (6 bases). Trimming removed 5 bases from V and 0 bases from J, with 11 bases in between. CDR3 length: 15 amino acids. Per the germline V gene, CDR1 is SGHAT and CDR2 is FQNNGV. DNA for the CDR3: TGTGCCAGCAGCCCATTAGCGGTCTCCTACAATGAGCAGTTCTTC. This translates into CASSPLAVSYNEQFF.

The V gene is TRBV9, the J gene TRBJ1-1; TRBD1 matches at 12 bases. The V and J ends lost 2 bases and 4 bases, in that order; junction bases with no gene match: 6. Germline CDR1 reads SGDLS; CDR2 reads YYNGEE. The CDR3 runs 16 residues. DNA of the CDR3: TGTGCCAGCAGCGTCGGGACAGGGGGCGCAACCACTGAAGCTTTCTTT. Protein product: CASSVGTGGATTEAFF.

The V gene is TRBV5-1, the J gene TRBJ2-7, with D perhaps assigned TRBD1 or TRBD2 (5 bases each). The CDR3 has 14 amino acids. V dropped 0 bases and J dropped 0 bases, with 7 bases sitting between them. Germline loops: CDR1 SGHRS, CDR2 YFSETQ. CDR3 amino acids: CASSLGGSSYEQYF. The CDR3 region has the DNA TGCGCCAGCAGCTTGGGGGGGTCCTCCTACGAGCAGTACTTC.

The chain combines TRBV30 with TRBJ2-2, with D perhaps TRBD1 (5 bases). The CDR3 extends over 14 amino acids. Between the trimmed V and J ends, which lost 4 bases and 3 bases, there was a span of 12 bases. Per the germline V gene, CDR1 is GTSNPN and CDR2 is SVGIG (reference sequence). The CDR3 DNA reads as TGTGCCTGGAAGGCAGGGTTGGACACCGGGGAGCTGTTTTTT. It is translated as CAWKAGLDTGELFF.

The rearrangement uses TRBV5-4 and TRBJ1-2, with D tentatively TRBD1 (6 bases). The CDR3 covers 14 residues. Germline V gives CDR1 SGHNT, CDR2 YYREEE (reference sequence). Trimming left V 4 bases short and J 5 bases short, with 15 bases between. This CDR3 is CASSESRGSYGYTF. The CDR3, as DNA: TGTGCCAGCAGCGAAAGCAGGGGCTCTTATGGCTACACCTTC.

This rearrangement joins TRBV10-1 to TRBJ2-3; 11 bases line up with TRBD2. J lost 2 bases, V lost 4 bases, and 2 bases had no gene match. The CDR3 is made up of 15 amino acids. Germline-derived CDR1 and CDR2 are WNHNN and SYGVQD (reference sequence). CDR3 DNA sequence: TGCGCCAGCAGTGCGACTAGCGGGATCACAGATACGCAGTATTTT. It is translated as CASSATSGITDTQYF.

DNA of the CDR3: TGTGCCAGCAGCCTAGGTGGTTCACCCCTCCACTTT. Its protein product is CASSLGGSPLHF. The chain couples TRBV7-6 to TRBJ1-6; no clear D. The CDR3 runs 12 residues. CDR1 is SGHVS and CDR2 is FNYEAQ in the germline V gene. V lost 5 bases and J 9 bases, leaving 8 bases between the germline ends.

The CDR3 bases are TGCAGCGCTCTAAACCCGAGCTCCTACGAGCAGTACTTC. Its protein is CSALNPSSYEQYF. V gene TRBV29-1 combines with J gene TRBJ2-7; D unclear. This CDR3 region has 13 residues. The V end lost 7 bases, the J end lost 0 bases, and 13 bases lay between the germline ends. The germline V gene has CDR1 SQVTM and CDR2 ANQGSEA.

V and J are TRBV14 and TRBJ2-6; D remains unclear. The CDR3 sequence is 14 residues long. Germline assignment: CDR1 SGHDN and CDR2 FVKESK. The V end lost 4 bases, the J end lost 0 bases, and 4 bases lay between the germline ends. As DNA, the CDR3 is TGTGCCAGCAGCCGGAGCTCTGGGGCCAACGTCCTGACTTTC. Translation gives CASSRSSGANVLTF.

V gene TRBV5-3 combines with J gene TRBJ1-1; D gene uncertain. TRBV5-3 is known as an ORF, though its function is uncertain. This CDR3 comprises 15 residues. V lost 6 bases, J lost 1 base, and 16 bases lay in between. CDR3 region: CARITQPRRNTEAFF. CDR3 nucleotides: TGTGCCAGAATTACACAACCCCGACGGAACACTGAAGCTTTCTTT.

In DNA form, the CDR3 reads TGCGCCAGCAGCCAAATAGGGGGCGCTGAGCAGTTCTTC. Translating gives CASSQIGGAEQFF. This chain links TRBV4-3 with TRBJ2-1; 7 bases are a match to TRBD1. Germline assignment: CDR1 LGHNA and CDR2 YSLEER. J was trimmed by 9 bases and V by 2 bases; bases with no gene match: 4. This CDR3 comprises 13 residues.

The chain's CDR3 is CASSLTGRNTEAFF. CDR3 bases: TGTGCCAGCAGCTTAACAGGGCGGAACACTGAAGCTTTCTTT. This rearrangement joins TRBV7-2 to TRBJ1-1, with D possibly being TRBD1 (6 bases). CDR3 length: 14 residues. Germline lookup yields CDR1 SGHTA and CDR2 FQGNSA. The V end lost 2 bases, the J end lost 1 base, and 8 bases lay between the germline ends.

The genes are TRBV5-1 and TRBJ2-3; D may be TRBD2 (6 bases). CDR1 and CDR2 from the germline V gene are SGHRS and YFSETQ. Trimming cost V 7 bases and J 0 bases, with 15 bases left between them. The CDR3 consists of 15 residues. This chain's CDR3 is CASSMSGGSTDTQYF. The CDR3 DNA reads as TGCGCCAGCTCGATGAGCGGAGGGAGCACAGATACGCAGTATTTT.

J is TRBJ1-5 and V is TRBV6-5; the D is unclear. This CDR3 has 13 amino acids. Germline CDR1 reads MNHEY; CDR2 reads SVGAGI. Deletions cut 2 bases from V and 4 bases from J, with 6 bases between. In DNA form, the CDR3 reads TGTGCCAGCAGTTACCGCAATAATCAGCCCCAGCATTTT. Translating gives CASSYRNNQPQHF.

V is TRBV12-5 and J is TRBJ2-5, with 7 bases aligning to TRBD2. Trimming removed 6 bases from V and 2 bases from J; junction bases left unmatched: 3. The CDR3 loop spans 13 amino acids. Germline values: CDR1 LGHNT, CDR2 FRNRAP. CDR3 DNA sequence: TGTGCTAGTGGCCCGGGAGGTCAAGAGACCCAGTACTTC. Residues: CASGPGGQETQYF.

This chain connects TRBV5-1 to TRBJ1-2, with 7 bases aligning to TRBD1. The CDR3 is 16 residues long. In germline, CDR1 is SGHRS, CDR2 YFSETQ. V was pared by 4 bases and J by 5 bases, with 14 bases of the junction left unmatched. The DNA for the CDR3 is TGCGCCAGCAGCCTGCAGACAGGGAATGAAGAGTATGGCTACACCTTC. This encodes CASSLQTGNEEYGYTF.

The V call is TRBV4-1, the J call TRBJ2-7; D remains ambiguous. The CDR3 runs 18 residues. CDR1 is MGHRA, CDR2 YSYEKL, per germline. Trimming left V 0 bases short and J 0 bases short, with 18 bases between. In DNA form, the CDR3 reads TGCGCCAGCAGCCAAGATGAGTATAGGACCTCTGACTCCTACGAGCAGTACGTC. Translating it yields CASSQDEYRTSDSYEQYV.

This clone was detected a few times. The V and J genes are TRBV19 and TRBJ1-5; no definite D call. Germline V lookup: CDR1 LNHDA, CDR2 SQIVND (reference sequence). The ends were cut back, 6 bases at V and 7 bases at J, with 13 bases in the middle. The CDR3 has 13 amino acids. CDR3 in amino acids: CASSPELVQPQHF. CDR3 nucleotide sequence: TGTGCCAGTAGCCCCGAACTTGTGCAGCCCCAGCATTTT.

CDR3 region: CASGAVNEQFF. Here the CDR3 DNA reads TGTGCCAGTGGGGCTGTCAATGAGCAGTTCTTC. J is TRBJ2-1 and V is TRBV28, with D possibly being TRBD1 (5 bases). This CDR3 comprises 11 residues. With 9 bases removed from V and 6 bases from J, the gap between germline ends came to 9 bases. Germline CDR1 MDHEN, CDR2 SYDVKM.

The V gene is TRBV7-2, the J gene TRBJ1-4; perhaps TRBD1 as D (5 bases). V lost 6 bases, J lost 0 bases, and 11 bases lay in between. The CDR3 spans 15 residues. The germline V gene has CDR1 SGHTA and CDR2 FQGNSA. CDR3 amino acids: CASSLTGPTNEKLFF. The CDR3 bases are TGTGCCAGCAGTCTAACAGGCCCAACTAATGAAAAACTGTTTTTT. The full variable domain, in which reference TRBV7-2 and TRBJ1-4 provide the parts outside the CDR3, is GAGVSQSPSNKVTEKGKDVELRCDPISGHTALYWYRQSLGQGLEFLIYFQGNSAPDKSGLPSDRFSAERTGGSVSTLTIQRTQQEDSAVYLCASSLTGPTNEKLFFGSGTQLSVL.

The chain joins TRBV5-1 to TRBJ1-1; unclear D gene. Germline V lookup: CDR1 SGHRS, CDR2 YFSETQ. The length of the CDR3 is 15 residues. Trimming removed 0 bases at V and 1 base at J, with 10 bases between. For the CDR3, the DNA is TGCGCCAGCAGCTTGGAGCTACGGGGGAACACTGAAGCTTTCTTT. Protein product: CASSLELRGNTEAFF.

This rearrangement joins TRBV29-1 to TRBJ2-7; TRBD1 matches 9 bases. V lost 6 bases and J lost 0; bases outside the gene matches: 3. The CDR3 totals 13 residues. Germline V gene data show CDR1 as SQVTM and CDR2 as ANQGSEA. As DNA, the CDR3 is TGCAGCGTGGGGACAGGGAACTCCTACGAGCAGTACTTC. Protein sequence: CSVGTGNSYEQYF.

CDR3 DNA sequence: TGCGCCAGCAGCCCCACAGGGGATAACTATGGCTACACCTTC. It translates to CASSPTGDNYGYTF. The gene calls are TRBV5-1 and TRBJ1-2, with 7 bases identical to TRBD1. The CDR3 loop spans 14 amino acids. CDR1 is SGHRS and CDR2 is YFSETQ in the germline V gene. The ends lost 4 bases at V and 1 base at J; junction bases unmatched: 4.

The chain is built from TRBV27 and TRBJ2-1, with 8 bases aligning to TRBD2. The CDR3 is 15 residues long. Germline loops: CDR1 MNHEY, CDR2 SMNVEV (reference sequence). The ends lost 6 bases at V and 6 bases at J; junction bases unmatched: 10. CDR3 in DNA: TGTGCCAGCAGGCCGGCTAGCGGGTTTTCCAATGAGCAGTTCTTC. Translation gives CASRPASGFSNEQFF.

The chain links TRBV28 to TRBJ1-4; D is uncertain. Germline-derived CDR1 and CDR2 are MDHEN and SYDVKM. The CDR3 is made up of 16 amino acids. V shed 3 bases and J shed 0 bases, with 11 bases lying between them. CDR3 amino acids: CASSFMDGATNEKLFF. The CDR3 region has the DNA TGTGCCAGCAGTTTTATGGACGGTGCAACTAATGAAAAACTGTTTTTT.